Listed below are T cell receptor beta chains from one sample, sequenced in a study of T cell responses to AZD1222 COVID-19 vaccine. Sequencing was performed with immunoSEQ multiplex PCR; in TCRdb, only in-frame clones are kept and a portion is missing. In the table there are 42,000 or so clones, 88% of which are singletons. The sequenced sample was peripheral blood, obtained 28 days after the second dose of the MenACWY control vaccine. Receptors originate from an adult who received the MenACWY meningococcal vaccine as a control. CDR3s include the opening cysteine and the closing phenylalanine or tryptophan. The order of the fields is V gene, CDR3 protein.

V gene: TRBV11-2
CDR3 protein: CASSLDPEDTGELFF

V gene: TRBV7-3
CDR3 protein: CASSWGGGRNEQFF

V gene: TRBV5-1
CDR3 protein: CASSSLSYEQYF

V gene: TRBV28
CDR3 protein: CASSHPQGADTYEQYF

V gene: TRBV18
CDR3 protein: CASSTSRTPGNTIYF

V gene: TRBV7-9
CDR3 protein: CASSSLDRGEHEQYF

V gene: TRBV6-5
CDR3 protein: CASSTTRGGYTF

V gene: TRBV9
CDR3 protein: CASSVGGSGGLSSYEQYF

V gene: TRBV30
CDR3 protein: CAWSPGITYEQYF

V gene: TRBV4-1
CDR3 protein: CASSQEGLAIGKNIQYF

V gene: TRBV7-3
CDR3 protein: CASSSVAGGPHEQFF

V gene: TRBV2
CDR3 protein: CASSEFVGLGEKLFF

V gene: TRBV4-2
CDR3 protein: CASSQDPPGSAPYEQYF

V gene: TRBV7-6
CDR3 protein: CASSLAGLTGELFF

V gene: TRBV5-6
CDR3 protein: CASSSAGGEYNSPLHF

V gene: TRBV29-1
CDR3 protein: CSVEGQGSTEAFF

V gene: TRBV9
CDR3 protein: CASSLTSGLETQYF

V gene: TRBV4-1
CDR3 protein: CASSRERLAGFAETQYF

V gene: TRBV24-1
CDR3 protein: CATSDVNKGTEQYF

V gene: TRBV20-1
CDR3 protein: CSASKPGSTDTQYF

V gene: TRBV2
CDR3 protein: CASSALGDGKLFF

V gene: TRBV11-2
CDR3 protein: CASSLVPQGKGTDTQYF

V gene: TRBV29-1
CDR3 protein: CSVEPPGGTEAFF

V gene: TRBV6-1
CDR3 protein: CASSEAGARTDTQYF

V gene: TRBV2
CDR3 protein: CASLFFNEKLFF

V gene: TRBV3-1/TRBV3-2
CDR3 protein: CASSHRRKPYEQYF

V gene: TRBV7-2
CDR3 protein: CASSLVRTLPDENNEQYF

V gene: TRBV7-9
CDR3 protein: CASSFVSGTREQYF

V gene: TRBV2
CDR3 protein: CASGDRGTQPQHF

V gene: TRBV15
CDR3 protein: CATSRDLRGGLEAFF